This T cell receptor (beta chain) was identified in a study of early T cells in non-severe SARS-CoV-2 infection. Points from the study as a whole: VDJdb-based matching was biased toward anti-spike CD8 responses and missed private and CD4 specificities.

J gave up 4 bases and V 5 bases, and 8 bases lay outside the gene matches. This CDR3 has 16 amino acids. Per the germline V gene, CDR1 is SGHTA and CDR2 is FQGTGA. This clonotype has only a few counts. Its matching antigen is unknown. Unique molecular identifiers were attached to individual cDNA molecules. TCRdb reanalysed the 5' RACE reads using MiXCR and keeps one entry per CDR3 protein. The data contain more than 45,000 distinct CDR3 sequences, more than 5.5% of them singletons. The material sequenced was whole blood, taken at baseline. The TCR comes from an adult who was a healthcare worker with PCR-confirmed SARS-CoV-2 infection or an uninfected control (not recorded which). The chain links TRBV7-3 to TRBJ2-2; 9 bases agree with TRBD2. CDR3 protein: CASSPKGTSSTGELFF. In DNA form, the CDR3 reads TGTGCCAGCAGCCCGAAGGGGACTAGCAGCACCGGGGAGCTGTTTTTT.